This TCR beta chain was identified in a study of Ad26.COV2.S vaccination and SARS-CoV-2 variants. The treatment here: some 19 received Ad26.COV2.S at low or high dose, single or two shots; roughly five received placebo; per-sample allocation not given. Sample collection was performed on day 63 after the first vaccine or placebo injection. Sequenced by immunoSEQ multiplex PCR; TCRdb stores in-frame clones only, minus some. The table includes about 420,000 clones, 88% detected once. This clone was detected a few times. V shed 2 bases and J shed 3 bases, with 11 bases lying between them. The CDR3 is 13 amino acids. Germline V gene sequence: CDR1 GTSNPN, CDR2 SVGIG (reference sequence).

The receptor was derived from a person between 18 and 65 years old who received the Ad26.COV2.S COVID-19 vaccine or a placebo. V gene TRBV30 combines with J gene TRBJ2-7; D is possibly TRBD1 (6 bases). The sequenced sample was peripheral blood, obtained in a trial of Ad26.COV2.S vaccine versus placebo. CDR3 DNA sequence: TGTGCCTGGAGTCCCGGGACAATCTACGAGCAGTACTTC. Translated: CAWSPGTIYEQYF.